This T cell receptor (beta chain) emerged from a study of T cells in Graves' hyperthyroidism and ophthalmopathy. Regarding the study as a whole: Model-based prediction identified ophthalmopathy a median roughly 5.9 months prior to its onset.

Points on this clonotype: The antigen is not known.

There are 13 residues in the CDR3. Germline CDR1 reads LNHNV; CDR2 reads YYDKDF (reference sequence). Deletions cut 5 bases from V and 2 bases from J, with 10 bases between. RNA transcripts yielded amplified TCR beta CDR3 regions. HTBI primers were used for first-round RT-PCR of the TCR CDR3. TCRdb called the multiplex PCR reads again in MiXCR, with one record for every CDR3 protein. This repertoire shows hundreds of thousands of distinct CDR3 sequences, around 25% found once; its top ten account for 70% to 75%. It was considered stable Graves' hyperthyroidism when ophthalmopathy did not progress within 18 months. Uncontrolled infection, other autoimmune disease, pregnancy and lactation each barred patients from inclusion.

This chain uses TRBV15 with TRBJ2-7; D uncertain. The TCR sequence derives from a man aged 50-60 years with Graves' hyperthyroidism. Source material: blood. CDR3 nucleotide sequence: TGTGCCACCAGCGGGTCAACCACCTACGAGCAGTACTTC. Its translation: CATSGSTTYEQYF.